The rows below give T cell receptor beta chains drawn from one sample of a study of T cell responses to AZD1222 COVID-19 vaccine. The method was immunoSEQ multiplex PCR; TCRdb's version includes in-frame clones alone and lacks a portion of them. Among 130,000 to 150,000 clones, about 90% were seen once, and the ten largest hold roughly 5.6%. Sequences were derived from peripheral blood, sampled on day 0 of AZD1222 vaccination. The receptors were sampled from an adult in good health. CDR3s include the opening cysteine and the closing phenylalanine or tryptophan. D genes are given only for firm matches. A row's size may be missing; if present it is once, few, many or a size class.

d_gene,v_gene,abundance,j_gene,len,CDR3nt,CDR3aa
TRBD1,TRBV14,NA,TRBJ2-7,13,TGTGCCAGCAGCCTTTATGGGACAGGCGAGCAGTACTTC,CASSLYGTGEQYF
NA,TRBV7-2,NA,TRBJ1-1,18,TGTGCCAGCAGCTTAAGGTCTATTGGGGGGATGGTAAACACTGAAGCTTTCTTT,CASSLRSIGGMVNTEAFF
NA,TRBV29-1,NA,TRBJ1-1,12,TGCAGCATAGGACAGTTGAACACTGAAGCTTTCTTT,CSIGQLNTEAFF
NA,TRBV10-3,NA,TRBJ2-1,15,TGTGCCATCAGTTCCCTAGGAGCTACCTACAATGAGCAGTTCTTC,CAISSLGATYNEQFF
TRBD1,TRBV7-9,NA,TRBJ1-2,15,TGTGCCAGCAGCACCGGGACAGGGGTGGGGTATGGCTACACCTTC,CASSTGTGVGYGYTF
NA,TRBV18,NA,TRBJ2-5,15,TGTGCCAGCTCACCAGGGCCGGCAGCTCAAGAGACCCAGTACTTC,CASSPGPAAQETQYF
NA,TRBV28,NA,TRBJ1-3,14,TGTGCCAGCAGTTTCTCCCGCTCTGGAAACACCATATATTTT,CASSFSRSGNTIYF
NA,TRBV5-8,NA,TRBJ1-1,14,TGTGCCAGCAGTTGGCGGGTTTCGGGCACTGAAGCTTTCTTT,CASSWRVSGTEAFF
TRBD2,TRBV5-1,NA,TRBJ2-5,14,TGCGCCAGCAGCTTGAACGGGGGGCAAGAGACCCAGTACTTC,CASSLNGGQETQYF
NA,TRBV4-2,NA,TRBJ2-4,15,TGTGCCAGCAGCCCAACGGGAGTCGGCTCGGACATTCAGTACTTC,CASSPTGVGSDIQYF
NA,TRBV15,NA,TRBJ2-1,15,TGTGCCACCAGCAGAGATCAGGGCTTTTCCAATGAGCAGTTCTTC,CATSRDQGFSNEQFF
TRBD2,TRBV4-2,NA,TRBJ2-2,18,TGTGCCAGCAGCCCTACTAGCGGGAGGGCCGGGGGCACCGGGGAGCTGTTTTTT,CASSPTSGRAGGTGELFF
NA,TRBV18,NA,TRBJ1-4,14,TGTGCCAGCTCACCCACAGGGAGCGATGAAAAACTGTTTTTT,CASSPTGSDEKLFF
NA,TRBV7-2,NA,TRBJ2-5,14,TGTGCCAGCCCCCCCGGGCTGCTCCCAGAGACCCAGTACTTC,CASPPGLLPETQYF
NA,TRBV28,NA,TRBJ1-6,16,TGTGCCAGCAGCCCGGCCCTCGGGGATGGTAATTCACCCCTCCACTTT,CASSPALGDGNSPLHF
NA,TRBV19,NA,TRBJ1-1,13,TGTGCCAGTAGTGCCAGAATACTCACTGAAGCTTTCTTT,CASSARILTEAFF
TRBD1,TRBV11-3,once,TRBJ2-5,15,TGTGCCAGCAGCTTAGGGGACAGTCAGAAAGAGACCCAGTACTTC,CASSLGDSQKETQYF
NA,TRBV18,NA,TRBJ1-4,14,TGTGCCAGCTCACTCGACCATAATGGTGAAAAACTGTTTTTT,CASSLDHNGEKLFF
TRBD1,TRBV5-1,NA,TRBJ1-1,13,TGCGCCAGCAGGTCAGGGGGCGGCACTGAAGCTTTCTTT,CASRSGGGTEAFF
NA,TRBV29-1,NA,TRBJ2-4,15,TGCAGCGTTGTGCACTCGCCGCCAGCCAAAAACATTCAGTACTTC,CSVVHSPPAKNIQYF
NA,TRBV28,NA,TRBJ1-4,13,TGTGCCAGCAGGGGCAGCGGGCATGAAAAACTGTTTTTT,CASRGSGHEKLFF
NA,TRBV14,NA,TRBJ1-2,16,TGTGCCAGCAGCCAAGTCGGAGGTCTACAGGTGTATGGCTACACCTTC,CASSQVGGLQVYGYTF
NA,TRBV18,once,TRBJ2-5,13,TGTGCCAGCTCACCGGGGGTCGCGGAGACCCAGTACTTC,CASSPGVAETQYF
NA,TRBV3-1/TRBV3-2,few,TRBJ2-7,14,TGTGCCAGCAGCCAAGATTTCTCCGGCTACGAGCAGTACTTC,CASSQDFSGYEQYF
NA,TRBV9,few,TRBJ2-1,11,TGTGCCAGCAGCGTGATGGGTGAGCAGTTCTTC,CASSVMGEQFF
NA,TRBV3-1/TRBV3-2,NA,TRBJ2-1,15,TGTGCCAGCAGCCAAGATGTCGAACTGTACAATGAGCAGTTCTTC,CASSQDVELYNEQFF
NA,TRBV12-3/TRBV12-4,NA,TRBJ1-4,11,TGTGCCAGCAGTTTAGGGGAAAAACTGTTTTTT,CASSLGEKLFF
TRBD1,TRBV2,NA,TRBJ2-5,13,TGTGCCAGCAGACCCGGACAGGGAGCGACCCAGTACTTC,CASRPGQGATQYF
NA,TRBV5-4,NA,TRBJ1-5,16,TGTGCCAGCAGCTTCCTATTCACCAGGGGAGATCAGCCCCAGCATTTT,CASSFLFTRGDQPQHF
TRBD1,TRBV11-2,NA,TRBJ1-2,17,TGTGCCAGCAGCCAAAGGACAGGGTGGGGCGTCTTGCGGGGCTACACCTTC,CASSQRTGWGVLRGYTF
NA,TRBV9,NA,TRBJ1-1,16,TGTGCCAGCAGCATTGGGGGGATACTCTTGAACACTGAAGCTTTCTTT,CASSIGGILLNTEAFF
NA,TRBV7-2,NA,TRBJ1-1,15,TGTGCCAGCAGACCGGACAGTTTATTAAACACTGAAGCTTTCTTT,CASRPDSLLNTEAFF
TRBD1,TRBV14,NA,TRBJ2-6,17,TGTGCCAGCAGCCAAGGGACAGGAGTCTCTGGGGCCAACGTCCTGACTTTC,CASSQGTGVSGANVLTF
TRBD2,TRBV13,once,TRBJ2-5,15,TGTGCCAGCAGCTCCCGACTAGCGGGGATGGAGACCCAGTACTTC,CASSSRLAGMETQYF
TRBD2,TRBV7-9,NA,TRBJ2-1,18,TGTGCCAGCAGCTTTGGACTAGCGGGGACGAGCTCCTACAATGAGCAGTTCTTC,CASSFGLAGTSSYNEQFF
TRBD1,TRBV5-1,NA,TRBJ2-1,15,TGCGCCAGCAGCTTGGCCACAGGGGGGTGGAATGAGCAGTTCTTC,CASSLATGGWNEQFF
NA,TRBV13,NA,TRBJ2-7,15,TGTGCCAGCAGCTTATCCCTCCGCCAGAGCTACGAGCAGTACTTC,CASSLSLRQSYEQYF
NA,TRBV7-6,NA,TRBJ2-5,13,TGTGCCAGCAGCCCGATCCCCAAGGGGGCCCAGTACTTC,CASSPIPKGAQYF
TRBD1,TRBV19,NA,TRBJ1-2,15,TGTGCCAGTATACCCCGTGGACAGGGCGCGAGGGGCTACACCTTC,CASIPRGQGARGYTF
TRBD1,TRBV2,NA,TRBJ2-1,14,TGTGCCACCCAGGGGGAGTGGTCCTACAATGAGCAGTTCTTC,CATQGEWSYNEQFF
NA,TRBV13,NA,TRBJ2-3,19,TGTGCCAGCAGCTCCTCAGTAGGCCTAGAGAGGGGGGACACAGATACGCAGTATTTT,CASSSSVGLERGDTDTQYF
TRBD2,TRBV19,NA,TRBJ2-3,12,TGTGCCAGTACCCTGACGGGGGGTACGCAGTATTTT,CASTLTGGTQYF
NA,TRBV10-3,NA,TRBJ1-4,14,TGTGCCATCAGTCTTGCGGGATCTAATGAAAAACTGTTTTTT,CAISLAGSNEKLFF
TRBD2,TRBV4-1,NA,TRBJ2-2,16,TGCGCCAGCAGCCAGGGACTAGCGGGAGGGACCGGGGAGCTGTTTTTT,CASSQGLAGGTGELFF
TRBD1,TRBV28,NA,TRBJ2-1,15,TGTGCCAGCAGATCCCAGGGGGCGGGGTCGAATGAGCAGTTCTTC,CASRSQGAGSNEQFF
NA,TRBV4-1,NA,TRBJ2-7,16,TGCGCCAGCAGCCAACGGGGACCGGGTGATTTCTACGAGCAGTACTTC,CASSQRGPGDFYEQYF
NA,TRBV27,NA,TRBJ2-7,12,TGTGCCAGCAGTACGAAGAAAGACGAGCAGTACTTC,CASSTKKDEQYF
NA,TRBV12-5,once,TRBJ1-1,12,TGTGCTAGTGGTTTTCTGAACACTGAAGCTTTCTTT,CASGFLNTEAFF
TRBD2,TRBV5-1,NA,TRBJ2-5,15,TGCGCCAGCAGCTGGGCGGGGGGAGGCCAAGAGACCCAGTACTTC,CASSWAGGGQETQYF
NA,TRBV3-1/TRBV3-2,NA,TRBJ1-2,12,TGTGCCAGCAGCCAAGATCTCAGAGGCTACACCTTC,CASSQDLRGYTF
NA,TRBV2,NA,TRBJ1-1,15,TGTGCCAGCAGTGAAGCGCCTCGGGGTTACACTGAAGCTTTCTTT,CASSEAPRGYTEAFF
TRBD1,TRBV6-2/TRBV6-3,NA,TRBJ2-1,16,TGTGCCAGCAGTTGGGGTCAGGGGGCGACCTACAATGAGCAGTTCTTC,CASSWGQGATYNEQFF
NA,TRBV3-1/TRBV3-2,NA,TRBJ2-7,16,TGTGCCAGCAGCCAATTCCCAAGGGACACCTACTACGAGCAGTACTTC,CASSQFPRDTYYEQYF
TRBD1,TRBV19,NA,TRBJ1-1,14,TGTGCCAGTAGTACGGGACAGGGAAACACTGAAGCTTTCTTT,CASSTGQGNTEAFF